This T cell receptor beta chain was captured in a study of early T cells in non-severe SARS-CoV-2 infection. Individual cDNA molecules each received unique molecular identifiers attached to them. TCRdb re-derived calls from the 5' RACE reads in MiXCR, one entry per CDR3 protein. The profile shows around 57,000 distinct CDR3 sequences, about 12% of them singletons. The CDR3 is 14 amino acids. V gave up 10 bases and J gave up 7 bases, with 20 bases separating them. Germline values: CDR1 SEHNR, CDR2 FQNEAQ (reference sequence). This clonotype occurred many times. The sequencing sample was made of whole blood. This receptor was obtained from an adult who was a healthcare worker with PCR-confirmed SARS-CoV-2 infection or an uninfected control (not recorded which). The chain uses TRBV7-9 and TRBJ1-5; TRBD1 might be the D (6 bases). In nucleotides, the CDR3 is TGTGCCAACAGGACAGCTTTTGGGTTACAGCCCCAGCATTTT. Protein sequence: CANRTAFGLQPQHF.